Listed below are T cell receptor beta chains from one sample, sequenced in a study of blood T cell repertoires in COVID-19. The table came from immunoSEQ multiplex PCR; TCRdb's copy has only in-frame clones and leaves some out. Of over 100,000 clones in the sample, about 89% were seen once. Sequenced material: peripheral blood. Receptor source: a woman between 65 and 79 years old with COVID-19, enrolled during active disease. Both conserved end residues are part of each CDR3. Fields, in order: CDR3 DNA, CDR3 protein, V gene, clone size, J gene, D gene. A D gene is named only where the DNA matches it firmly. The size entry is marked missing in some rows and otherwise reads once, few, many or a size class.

cdr3_nt: TGCGCCAGCAGCGTGGACAGGGGGCGAGGGGATTCACCCCTCCACTTT; cdr3_aa: CASSVDRGRGDSPLHF; v_call: TRBV5-1; clone_size: -; j_call: TRBJ1-6; d_call: TRBD1
cdr3_nt: TGTGCCTGGAGTGGTGGGCAAAACAATCAGCCCCAGCATTTT; cdr3_aa: CAWSGGQNNQPQHF; v_call: TRBV30; clone_size: -; j_call: TRBJ1-5; d_call: -
cdr3_nt: TGTGCCAGCAGTTTAGGGACTCAGAGCTCCTATAATTCACCCCTCCACTTT; cdr3_aa: CASSLGTQSSYNSPLHF; v_call: TRBV27; clone_size: -; j_call: TRBJ1-6; d_call: -
cdr3_nt: TGCGCCAGCAGGATCGGACAGCACACTGAAGCTTTCTTT; cdr3_aa: CASRIGQHTEAFF; v_call: TRBV10-1; clone_size: -; j_call: TRBJ1-1; d_call: -
cdr3_nt: TGTGCCAGTAGTTTAGACCGGGACAGCTACGAGCAGTACTTC; cdr3_aa: CASSLDRDSYEQYF; v_call: TRBV19; clone_size: -; j_call: TRBJ2-7; d_call: TRBD1
cdr3_nt: TGTGCCAGCAGTTTAGCGCGACAGGGGCCCCAGCATTTT; cdr3_aa: CASSLARQGPQHF; v_call: TRBV12-3/TRBV12-4; clone_size: -; j_call: TRBJ1-5; d_call: TRBD1
cdr3_nt: TGTGCCCCTTTGGCGCTAGCGGGGGTTTCCTACAATGAGCAGTTCTTC; cdr3_aa: CAPLALAGVSYNEQFF; v_call: TRBV21-1; clone_size: once; j_call: TRBJ2-1; d_call: -
cdr3_nt: TGCGCCAGCAGCTTAGCCTCGGCAGGAGGTGAAAAACTGTTTTTT; cdr3_aa: CASSLASAGGEKLFF; v_call: TRBV5-1; clone_size: -; j_call: TRBJ1-4; d_call: -
cdr3_nt: TGCGCCAGCAGCTTGGGGGCCGAGACTTCACCCCTCCACTTT; cdr3_aa: CASSLGAETSPLHF; v_call: TRBV5-1; clone_size: -; j_call: TRBJ1-6; d_call: -
cdr3_nt: TGCGCCAGCAGCCCCACCCTCGGGGAGGGAGATACGCAGTATTTT; cdr3_aa: CASSPTLGEGDTQYF; v_call: TRBV10-1; clone_size: -; j_call: TRBJ2-3; d_call: TRBD2
cdr3_nt: TGTGCCAGCAGCCGGGGGACCGGGGAGCTGTTTTTT; cdr3_aa: CASSRGTGELFF; v_call: TRBV11-2; clone_size: once; j_call: TRBJ2-2; d_call: -
cdr3_nt: TGTGCCAGCAGCGCCGGGACAGGGGGAGGAAACACCATATATTTT; cdr3_aa: CASSAGTGGGNTIYF; v_call: TRBV9; clone_size: few; j_call: TRBJ1-3; d_call: TRBD1
cdr3_nt: TGTGCCAGCAGCTTAAGGACTTCAACCTTCGGTGAGCAGTTCTTC; cdr3_aa: CASSLRTSTFGEQFF; v_call: TRBV5-6; clone_size: -; j_call: TRBJ2-1; d_call: -
cdr3_nt: TGTGCCAGCAGCACGGACAGGGGATCGTCCTACGAGCAGTACTTC; cdr3_aa: CASSTDRGSSYEQYF; v_call: TRBV11-2; clone_size: -; j_call: TRBJ2-7; d_call: TRBD1
cdr3_nt: TGTGCCAGCAGCCGATCAGGCTTCACTGAAGCTTTCTTT; cdr3_aa: CASSRSGFTEAFF; v_call: TRBV11-3; clone_size: -; j_call: TRBJ1-1; d_call: -
cdr3_nt: TGTGCCTGGGAGGCAGGGGGCTACACCGGGGAGCTGTTTTTT; cdr3_aa: CAWEAGGYTGELFF; v_call: TRBV30; clone_size: -; j_call: TRBJ2-2; d_call: TRBD1
cdr3_nt: TGTGCCAGCAGCCAAGCGGACAGGGGGAGTTACGAGCAGTACTTC; cdr3_aa: CASSQADRGSYEQYF; v_call: TRBV4-2; clone_size: -; j_call: TRBJ2-7; d_call: TRBD1
cdr3_nt: TGTGCCAGCAGCTTGATTGCTGGCGGCACCCCATCCCCTGGAAACACCATATATTTT; cdr3_aa: CASSLIAGGTPSPGNTIYF; v_call: TRBV7-2; clone_size: -; j_call: TRBJ1-3; d_call: -
cdr3_nt: TGTGCCATCAGTGAGTCACAGTCCACAGATACGCAGTATTTT; cdr3_aa: CAISESQSTDTQYF; v_call: TRBV10-3; clone_size: -; j_call: TRBJ2-3; d_call: -
cdr3_nt: TGTGCCAGCAGCTTGGGTATCTCCTATAATTCACCCCTCCACTTT; cdr3_aa: CASSLGISYNSPLHF; v_call: TRBV5-5; clone_size: -; j_call: TRBJ1-6; d_call: -
cdr3_nt: TGTGCCAGCAGCCACGCATCGCTACCTGGCTATGGCTACACCTTC; cdr3_aa: CASSHASLPGYGYTF; v_call: TRBV3-1/TRBV3-2; clone_size: -; j_call: TRBJ1-2; d_call: -
cdr3_nt: TGTGCCAGCAGGACGACAGGCTTAGAGACCCAGTACTTC; cdr3_aa: CASRTTGLETQYF; v_call: TRBV28; clone_size: -; j_call: TRBJ2-5; d_call: -
cdr3_nt: TGTGCCAGCAGCCTCTCGGACAGGTTCGGAGCTTTCTTT; cdr3_aa: CASSLSDRFGAFF; v_call: TRBV14; clone_size: -; j_call: TRBJ1-1; d_call: TRBD1
cdr3_nt: TGTGCCAGCAGCGGGGGTAGCGGTGCGAGGACAGATACGCAGTATTTT; cdr3_aa: CASSGGSGARTDTQYF; v_call: TRBV7-2; clone_size: -; j_call: TRBJ2-3; d_call: -
cdr3_nt: TGTGCCAGCAGCTCGACTAGCGGGAGCTACAATGAGCAGTTCTTC; cdr3_aa: CASSSTSGSYNEQFF; v_call: TRBV13; clone_size: -; j_call: TRBJ2-1; d_call: TRBD2
cdr3_nt: TGTGCCACCCGGGGGGCGACAGGGGACTATGGCTACACCTTC; cdr3_aa: CATRGATGDYGYTF; v_call: TRBV6-5; clone_size: -; j_call: TRBJ1-2; d_call: TRBD1
cdr3_nt: TGTGCCAGCAGCTTACAGGGGGCGATTCGGGAGACCCAGTACTTC; cdr3_aa: CASSLQGAIRETQYF; v_call: TRBV7-8; clone_size: -; j_call: TRBJ2-5; d_call: TRBD1
cdr3_nt: TGTGCCAGCACTCAGCGGGGTTTCGATACGCAGTATTTT; cdr3_aa: CASTQRGFDTQYF; v_call: TRBV6-1; clone_size: once; j_call: TRBJ2-3; d_call: TRBD2
cdr3_nt: TGTGCCAGCAGCCAAGACTCAGGGGCCGGATATGGCTACACCTTC; cdr3_aa: CASSQDSGAGYGYTF; v_call: TRBV3-1/TRBV3-2; clone_size: -; j_call: TRBJ1-2; d_call: -
cdr3_nt: TGTGCCAGCAGCACCCGGACTAGCGGGGGGAACGAGCAGTACTTC; cdr3_aa: CASSTRTSGGNEQYF; v_call: TRBV5-4; clone_size: -; j_call: TRBJ2-7; d_call: TRBD2
cdr3_nt: TGTGCCAGCAGCTTAGTTGGGAGTCAGCCCCAGCATTTT; cdr3_aa: CASSLVGSQPQHF; v_call: TRBV7-8; clone_size: few; j_call: TRBJ1-5; d_call: -
cdr3_nt: TGTGCCAGCAGTGTCCCGCAGGGGGCGCGTCATGAGCAGTTCTTC; cdr3_aa: CASSVPQGARHEQFF; v_call: TRBV2; clone_size: -; j_call: TRBJ2-1; d_call: TRBD1
cdr3_nt: TGCGCCAGCAGCTTGAACAGCGGGGGAACGACCGGGGAGCTGTTTTTT; cdr3_aa: CASSLNSGGTTGELFF; v_call: TRBV5-1; clone_size: once; j_call: TRBJ2-2; d_call: TRBD2
cdr3_nt: TGTGCCAGCAGCCGTGCAGGGGCCACGCAGTATTTT; cdr3_aa: CASSRAGATQYF; v_call: TRBV5-5; clone_size: -; j_call: TRBJ2-3; d_call: -
cdr3_nt: TGTGCCAGCAGTACGACAGGGGGCAGCAATCAGCCCCAGCATTTT; cdr3_aa: CASSTTGGSNQPQHF; v_call: TRBV6-5; clone_size: -; j_call: TRBJ1-5; d_call: TRBD1
cdr3_nt: TGTGCCAGCAGGGGGCCGGGCTACACCTTC; cdr3_aa: CASRGPGYTF; v_call: TRBV28; clone_size: -; j_call: TRBJ1-2; d_call: -
cdr3_nt: TGTGCCACCAGTGGCAATAGCGGGGGGGCCCTGGAGACCCAGTACTTC; cdr3_aa: CATSGNSGGALETQYF; v_call: TRBV24-1; clone_size: -; j_call: TRBJ2-5; d_call: TRBD2
cdr3_nt: TGCGCCAGCAGCTTCGGGATGGCTCTTGGACAGGATAACATTCAGTACTTC; cdr3_aa: CASSFGMALGQDNIQYF; v_call: TRBV5-1; clone_size: -; j_call: TRBJ2-4; d_call: TRBD1
cdr3_nt: TGTGCCTGGAGTACCGAGCCGGGGGGACGACAGCCCCAGCATTTT; cdr3_aa: CAWSTEPGGRQPQHF; v_call: TRBV30; clone_size: -; j_call: TRBJ1-5; d_call: -
cdr3_nt: TGTGCCAGCAGCGCCCCAGTGACTAGCGGAAACACCGGGGAGCTGTTTTTT; cdr3_aa: CASSAPVTSGNTGELFF; v_call: TRBV9; clone_size: -; j_call: TRBJ2-2; d_call: TRBD2
cdr3_nt: TGTGCCAGCAGTCCCTTGAGGGCGGACAATCAGCCCCAGCATTTT; cdr3_aa: CASSPLRADNQPQHF; v_call: TRBV6-5; clone_size: -; j_call: TRBJ1-5; d_call: -
cdr3_nt: TGTGCCAGCAGCTTAGTATACAGGGGCGGCGCCTACGAGCAGTACTTC; cdr3_aa: CASSLVYRGGAYEQYF; v_call: TRBV7-2; clone_size: -; j_call: TRBJ2-7; d_call: TRBD1
cdr3_nt: TGTGCCAGCAGCTTGGGCGGCGATAACTATGGCTACACCTTC; cdr3_aa: CASSLGGDNYGYTF; v_call: TRBV5-5; clone_size: -; j_call: TRBJ1-2; d_call: -
cdr3_nt: TGTGCCAGTAGTGGCCCCGGCTTAGCGGGGGGCTACAATGAGCAGTTCTTC; cdr3_aa: CASSGPGLAGGYNEQFF; v_call: TRBV19; clone_size: -; j_call: TRBJ2-1; d_call: TRBD2
cdr3_nt: TGCAGCGTTGAAGATAAGATACGGGAGACCCAGTACTTC; cdr3_aa: CSVEDKIRETQYF; v_call: TRBV29-1; clone_size: -; j_call: TRBJ2-5; d_call: -
cdr3_nt: TGTGCCAGCAGCTTAGACGGGAAGGGCTCTAACGAGCAGTACTTC; cdr3_aa: CASSLDGKGSNEQYF; v_call: TRBV7-8; clone_size: -; j_call: TRBJ2-7; d_call: -